This T cell receptor (beta chain) was observed in a study of CD8+ T cells in alopecia areata. Treatment noted: oral pan-JAK inhibitor, 5-10 mg twice daily. The ends were cut back, 0 bases at V and 4 bases at J, with 19 bases in the middle. The CDR3 totals 18 residues. CDR1 is SGHNT and CDR2 is YYREEE in the germline V gene (reference sequence). Isolated RNA was reverse transcribed into cDNA used as the sequencing template. Method: immunoSEQ multiplex PCR; TCRdb's copy keeps in-frame clones and lacks some. The sample carries 90,000 to 100,000 clones, 50% to 75% recorded once. The material sequenced was CD8+ T cells sorted from blood, taken at week 4, from a patient treated with tofacitinib. The rearrangement uses TRBV5-4 and TRBJ2-2; D might be TRBD1 (6 bases). This clonotype was sampled from a human donor with alopecia areata. CDR3 region: CASSLEQGINFGTGELFF. For the CDR3, the DNA is TGTGCCAGCAGCTTGGAACAGGGTATTAATTTTGGCACCGGGGAGCTGTTTTTT.